Shown below are 25 T cell receptor beta chains from a single sample sequenced in a study of molecular identifiers for immune sequencing clone quantification. TCRdb re-called the PCR reads through MiXCR, storing one row per CDR3 protein. The table includes about 320,000 distinct CDR3 sequences, roughly a quarter detected once. The sequencing sample was made of naive CD8+ T cells from blood, with Jurkat cell RNA spiked in. Specified subset: FACS-sorted CD8+CD4-CCR7+CD45RA+ naive T cells. The receptors shown here come from a human donor in good health. Some libraries in this study had Jurkat cell RNA spiked in.

Details on this clonotype: A read error may explain this, as a much larger clone is one base away. The V gene is TRBV6-5, the J gene TRBJ2-1; possible D gene TRBD1, 5 bases. V dropped 8 bases and J dropped 2 bases, with 10 bases sitting between them. Germline V gives CDR1 MNHEY, CDR2 SVGAGI. The CDR3 totals 13 residues. In DNA form, the CDR3 reads TGTGCCAGCGCTGAGACAGCCTACAATGAGCAGTTCTTC. Translated: CASAETAYNEQFF.

As to this clonotype: A much larger clone lies a single base off, so this may be a read error. The CDR3 sequence: CASSTQDQEPQYF. The CDR3 DNA reads as TGTGCCAGTAGTACTCAGGACCAAGAGCCCCAGTACTTC. The chain recombines TRBV19 with TRBJ2-5; D is uncertain. Per the germline V gene, CDR1 is LNHDA and CDR2 is SQIVND (reference sequence). The CDR3 runs to 13 residues.

The genes are TRBV19 and TRBJ2-2; possible D gene TRBD1, 6 bases. Germline V gene lookup returns CDR1 LNHDA and CDR2 SQIVND (reference sequence). V was cut by 4 bases and J by 4 bases, with 19 bases left in between. This CDR3 region has 17 residues. CDR3 coding DNA: TGTGCCAGTAGTACCCCGTTCCCAGGGGCGGGCACCGGGGAGCTGTTTTTT. It encodes CASSTPFPGAGTGELFF.

This clonotype was recorded at least ten times. This chain uses TRBV13 with TRBJ1-3; no reliable D call. The CDR3 contains 10 residues. CDR1 and CDR2 from the germline V gene are PRHDT and FYEKMQ (reference sequence). Trimming took 8 bases from V and 4 from J, leaving 3 bases between them. The CDR3 DNA follows: TGTGCCAGCTCAGGAAACACCATATATTTT. Protein: CASSGNTIYF.

This clonotype has ten or more counts. This rearrangement joins TRBV29-1 to TRBJ2-3; D ambiguous. This CDR3 spans 12 amino acids. Deletions cut 3 bases from V and 10 bases from J, with 14 bases between. Germline values: CDR1 SQVTM, CDR2 ANQGSEA. This chain's CDR3 is CSVEPVARSQYF. The CDR3 bases are TGCAGCGTTGAGCCAGTGGCCAGGTCGCAGTATTTT.

This sequence joins TRBV28 and TRBJ1-5, with no clear D. The V end was cut by 5 bases, the J end by 6 bases, with 14 bases between. The CDR3 has 14 amino acids. Germline V gene data show CDR1 as MDHEN and CDR2 as SYDVKM. CDR3 sequence reads: CASSTWGGGQPQHF. The DNA of the CDR3 is TGTGCCAGCAGTACTTGGGGAGGAGGTCAGCCCCAGCATTTT.

This clonotype was picked up a small number of times. The rearrangement uses TRBV12-3 or TRBV12-4 and TRBJ2-7; D is possibly TRBD1 (6 bases). Trimming removed 0 bases at V and 2 bases at J, with 14 bases between. This CDR3 is built from 16 residues. The CDR3, as DNA: TGTGCCAGCAGTTTAGCCCTCGGACAGCTAACCTACGAGCAGTACTTC. This translates into CASSLALGQLTYEQYF.

This clonotype has only a few counts. The chain links TRBV2 to TRBJ2-7, with no clear D. V lost 9 bases, J lost 6 bases, and 18 bases lay in between. The germline CDR1 and CDR2 sequences are SNHLY and FYNNEI. This CDR3 has 13 amino acids. The CDR3 bases are TGTGCCAGTGGGGTCGGGTTCTCGGGCGAGCAGTACTTC. Amino acids: CASGVGFSGEQYF. The full variable domain, completed using reference TRBV2 and TRBJ2-7, is EPEVTQTPSHQVTQMGQEVILRCVPISNHLYFYWYRQILGQKVEFLVSFYNNEISEKSEIFDDQFSVERPDGSNFTLKIRSTKLEDSAMYFCASGVGFSGEQYFGPGTRLTVT.

This clonotype was detected a few times. The junction departs from germline at one end; a sequencing error may be responsible. This chain connects TRBV15 to TRBJ2-5, with no clear D. The CDR3 contains 14 residues. Germline lookup yields CDR1 LNHNV and CDR2 YYDKDF (reference sequence). The DNA of the CDR3 is TGTGCCACCAGCTCCCTGGGTAGCCAAGAGCCCCAGTACTTC. Its protein is CATSSLGSQEPQYF.

This clonotype was found many times. The chain uses TRBV7-9 and TRBJ2-7; D gene unclear. Germline V CDR1 and CDR2: SEHNR, FQNEAQ (reference sequence). V was pared by 5 bases and J by 3 bases, with 14 bases between. This CDR3 comprises 14 residues. CDR3 coding DNA: TGTGCCAGCAGCGGGCCCTCCAGCCTCTACGAGCAGTACTTC. As protein: CASSGPSSLYEQYF. The complete variable domain, with remaining parts taken from reference TRBV7-9 and TRBJ2-7, reads DTGVSQNPRHKITKRGQNVTFRCDPISEHNRLYWYRQTLGQGPEFLTYFQNEAQLEKSRLLSDRFSAERPKGSFSTLEIQRTEQGDSAMYLCASSGPSSLYEQYFGPGTRLTVT.

This clonotype was observed at least ten times. The J gene is TRBJ1-6, the V gene TRBV4-1; D is unclear. CDR1 is MGHRA and CDR2 is YSYEKL in the germline V gene. The V end was cut by 0 bases, the J end by 9 bases, with 12 bases between. The CDR3 extends over 15 amino acids. This CDR3 reads CASSQDAPGGSPLHF. In nucleotides, the CDR3 is TGCGCCAGCAGCCAAGATGCCCCCGGCGGTTCACCCCTCCACTTT.

This rearrangement joins TRBV12-3 or TRBV12-4 to TRBJ2-5; TRBD1 matches at 9 bases. V trimming: 6 bases; J trimming: 5 bases; junction bases outside the gene matches: 13. This CDR3 contains 16 residues. The CDR3 sequence is CASSPTGTGSNETQYF. In DNA, the CDR3 is TGTGCCAGCAGCCCAACCGGGACAGGGTCTAATGAGACCCAGTACTTC.

Details on this clonotype: This could be a read error, since a much larger clone is one nucleotide away. The chain links TRBV7-9 to TRBJ2-7; 11 positions agree with TRBD2. Germline V gene lookup returns CDR1 SEHNR and CDR2 FQNEAQ (reference sequence). CDR3 size: 16 residues. V was pared by 5 bases and J by 2 bases, with 8 bases of the junction left unmatched. CDR3 loop: CASSATSGSYTYEQYF. The CDR3 bases are TGTGCCAGCAGCGCAACTAGCGGGAGTTACACCTACGAGCAGTACTTC.

This clonotype was recorded many times. The chain joins TRBV29-1 to TRBJ2-7; 13 bases align to TRBD2. V lost 3 bases to trimming and J lost 5 bases; unmatched junction nucleotides: 4. The CDR3 sequence is 14 residues long. CDR1 SQVTM and CDR2 ANQGSEA come from the germline V gene. The CDR3 bases are TGCAGCGTTGATGGACTAGCGGGGGATAACGAGCAGTACTTC. Amino acids: CSVDGLAGDNEQYF.

Concerning this clonotype itself: A much larger clone lies a single base off, so this may be a read error. The V and J genes are TRBV7-7 and TRBJ2-2; 10 bases align to TRBD1. The V and J ends lost 6 bases and 5 bases, in that order; junction bases with no gene match: 18. CDR1 and CDR2 from the germline V gene are SSHAT and FNYEAQ (reference sequence). CDR3 length: 19 residues. CDR3 nucleotide sequence: TGTGCCAGCAGTCCTCTTCACGGGACAGGGGTGAAACAGACCGGGGAGCTGTTTTTT. This codes for CASSPLHGTGVKQTGELFF.

V and J are TRBV28 and TRBJ2-7, with TRBD2 matching over 8 bases. V was pared by 6 bases and J by 0 bases, with 13 bases of the junction left unmatched. Looked up from germline, CDR1 is MDHEN and CDR2 is SYDVKM. CDR3 length: 17 amino acids. CDR3 sequence: CASSSLVLREASYEQYF. CDR3 nucleotide sequence: TGTGCCAGCAGCAGTTTAGTATTGCGGGAGGCCTCCTACGAGCAGTACTTC.

This clonotype came up many times. V and J are TRBV6-5 and TRBJ1-3; no clear D gene. With 2 bases removed from V and 0 bases from J, the gap between germline ends came to 17 bases. The CDR3 runs 18 residues. Germline V gene lookup returns CDR1 MNHEY and CDR2 SVGAGI. CDR3: CASSYGFEGPFSGNTIYF. Written as DNA, the CDR3 is TGTGCCAGCAGTTACGGGTTTGAAGGACCCTTCTCTGGAAACACCATATATTTT.

This clonotype was seen only once. It may be a read error: a sequence one base away is much more abundant. Because it lacks the conserved phenylalanine or tryptophan at the end, this CDR3 is likely a read error. The chain couples TRBV4-1 to TRBJ1-5; 8 bases fit TRBD1. From germline, CDR1 is MGHRA and CDR2 YSYEKL. The V gene end was trimmed by 0 bases and the J gene end by 9 bases; junction bases not matched to a gene: 7. The CDR3 loop spans 15 amino acids. The CDR3, as DNA: TGCGCCAGCAGCCAAGACCGGACAGGGATCCCGCCCCAGCATTCT. Protein sequence: CASSQDRTGIPPQHS.

Comments on this clonotype: At one end, the junction sequence differs from germline, possibly due to a read error. The gene calls are TRBV20-1 and TRBJ1-3; tentatively, D is TRBD1 (5 bases). The CDR3 is 15 residues long. Germline CDR1 DFQATT, CDR2 SNEGSKA (reference sequence). The CDR3 is CSAGPGLISGNPIYF. DNA for the CDR3: TGCAGTGCTGGACCAGGGCTTATCTCTGGAAACCCCATATATTTT.

The table lists this clonotype with many counts. The chain recombines TRBV19 with TRBJ2-1; 9 bases agree with TRBD2. Germline V CDR1 and CDR2: LNHDA, SQIVND (reference sequence). This CDR3 has 15 residues. With V trimmed by 6 bases and J by 6 bases, 9 bases remained unmatched. The CDR3 sequence is CASRELAGHGNEQFF. The CDR3 bases are TGTGCCAGTAGGGAACTAGCGGGTCACGGCAATGAGCAGTTCTTC. The variable domain in full, with the rest retrieved from reference TRBV19 and TRBJ2-1, is DGGITQSPKYLFRKEGQNVTLSCEQNLNHDAMYWYRQDPGQGLRLIYYSQIVNDFQKGDIAEGYSVSREKKESFPLTVTSAQKNPTAFYLCASRELAGHGNEQFFGPGTRLTVL.

With regard to this clonotype: With a much larger clone just one base away, this may be a read error. The V and J genes are TRBV4-1 and TRBJ2-7; D unclear. Germline V lookup: CDR1 MGHRA, CDR2 YSYEKL. The CDR3 is 15 residues long. The CDR3 region is CASGQRADEAYEQYF. In DNA form, the CDR3 reads TGCGCCAGCGGCCAAAGGGCGGACGAGGCCTACGAGCAGTACTTC.

This chain uses TRBV6-2 or TRBV6-3 with TRBJ2-3, with 12 bases aligning to TRBD2. In germline, CDR1 is MNHEY, CDR2 SVGEGT. V gave up 6 bases and J gave up 1 base; unmatched junction bases: 8. The CDR3 is made up of 17 amino acids. In DNA form, the CDR3 reads TGTGCCAGCAGCCTCGGACTAGCGGGGTGGGGCACAGATACGCAGTATTTT. Amino acids: CASSLGLAGWGTDTQYF.

Only a few counts were recorded for this clonotype. V usage is TRBV30 and J usage is TRBJ2-7; a possible D gene is TRBD2 (5 bases). Trimming took off 3 bases at V and 4 bases at J, with 10 bases between the two ends. This CDR3 has 12 residues. Germline lookup yields CDR1 GTSNPN and CDR2 SVGIG (reference sequence). CDR3 bases: TGTGCCTGGAGCGGGGTCGGGTACGAGCAGTACTTC. It encodes CAWSGVGYEQYF.

This clonotype came up many times. The J gene is TRBJ2-7, the V gene TRBV20-1, with 8 positions matching TRBD2. Losses at the gene ends were 1 base for V and 4 bases for J; bases not matched to a gene: 3. CDR1 and CDR2 (germline): DFQATT, SNEGSKA (reference sequence). CDR3 length: 13 residues. The CDR3 DNA follows: TGCAGTGCTAGAGGCACTAGCGGATACGAGCAGTACTTC. It translates to CSARGTSGYEQYF.

A few counts support this clonotype. The chain recombines TRBV30 with TRBJ2-2; D is unresolved. CDR1 and CDR2 from the germline V gene are GTSNPN and SVGIG (reference sequence). This CDR3 has 14 residues. V lost 4 bases and J lost 0, with 9 bases in between. In nucleotides, the CDR3 is TGTGCCTGGATAGGCAGTCCGAACACCGGGGAGCTGTTTTTT. It is translated as CAWIGSPNTGELFF.